Included here is one TCR beta chain sequence, with context. TCRdb keeps only in-frame clones here, not all; method: immunoSEQ multiplex PCR. In the table there are 170,000 or so clones, just over 90% of which are singletons. This specimen belongs to a study of control samples from healthy donors and cancer patients. Trimming stripped 4 bases from V and 2 bases from J, with 14 bases between. The CDR3 is made up of 15 amino acids. Germline V gene data show CDR1 as SEHNR and CDR2 as FQNEAQ (reference sequence). The chain carries TRBV7-9 and TRBJ1-2; the D is unclear. The receptor's source is a man under 40 in good health. What was sequenced was blood. The chain's CDR3 is CASSWEKARNYGYTF. The CDR3 nucleotides are TGTGCCAGCAGCTGGGAAAAGGCTCGAAACTATGGCTACACCTTC.